These 20 T cell receptor beta chains were sequenced from one sample in a study of blood T cell repertoires in COVID-19. Generated by immunoSEQ multiplex PCR, the TCRdb table keeps only in-frame clones and is missing some. The data contain some 200,000 clones, under 95% of them singletons. Material: peripheral blood. The receptor set was obtained from a man aged 25 to 45 with acute or convalescent COVID-19.

CDR3 region: CASSRDRGSYNEQFF. The CDR3 nucleotides read TGTGCCAGCAGCCGGGACAGGGGAAGCTACAATGAGCAGTTCTTC. V is TRBV7-3 and J is TRBJ2-1; 10 bases align to TRBD1. The CDR3 runs to 15 residues. The germline V gene encodes CDR1 SGHTA and CDR2 FQGTGA. V lost 5 bases to trimming and J lost 3 bases; unmatched junction nucleotides: 4.

This sequence joins TRBV29-1 and TRBJ2-6, with 7 positions matching TRBD1. The trim removed 6 bases at V and 0 bases at J, leaving 2 bases unmatched. CDR1 is SQVTM, CDR2 ANQGSEA, per germline. The length of the CDR3 is 14 residues. The CDR3 spells CSVRGYSGANVLTF. CDR3 DNA: TGCAGCGTCAGGGGGTACTCTGGGGCCAACGTCCTGACTTTC. The variable domain in full, completed from reference TRBV29-1 and TRBJ2-6, reads SAVISQKPSRDICQRGTSLTIQCQVDSQVTMMFWYRQQPGQSLTLIATANQGSEATYESGFVIDKFPISRPNLTFSTLTVSNMSPEDSSIYLCSVRGYSGANVLTFGAGSRLTVL.

A single count supports this clone. This sequence joins TRBV30 and TRBJ2-6, with 12 bases aligning to TRBD1. Germline V lookup: CDR1 GTSNPN, CDR2 SVGIG (reference sequence). The CDR3 covers 17 residues. V was clipped by 3 bases and J by 0 bases; unmatched bases: 3. The CDR3 region has the DNA TGTGCCTGGAGGGGACAGGGGGCCGCCTCTGGGGCCAACGTCCTGACTTTC. Amino acids: CAWRGQGAASGANVLTF.

J is TRBJ2-7 and V is TRBV7-9, with TRBD2 identical over 9 bases. This CDR3 spans 14 amino acids. V was clipped by 6 bases and J by 4 bases; unmatched bases: 7. Germline CDR1 and CDR2: SEHNR and FQNEAQ (reference sequence). The CDR3 DNA is TGTGCCAGCAGACCTAGCGGGGAGCGATACGAGCAGTACTTC. Amino acid sequence: CASRPSGERYEQYF.

The chain recombines TRBV28 with TRBJ2-7; D unresolved. Germline CDR1 reads MDHEN; CDR2 reads SYDVKM. This CDR3 comprises 12 residues. V dropped 5 bases and J dropped 4 bases, with 9 bases sitting between them. CDR3 sequence: CASSLRIYEQYF. The DNA for the CDR3 is TGTGCCAGCAGTCTGAGGATTTACGAGCAGTACTTC.

V usage is TRBV3-1 (or the pseudogene TRBV3-2) and J usage is TRBJ2-1, with 7 bases that match TRBD2. The CDR3 is 17 residues long. With 4 bases clipped from V and 3 bases from J, the junction kept 12 bases outside the gene matches. CDR1 and CDR2 from the germline V gene are LGHDT and YNNKEL (reference sequence). The CDR3 DNA follows: TGTGCCAGCAGCCTTACTGGGGGGGGGATCGTCTACAATGAGCAGTTCTTC. Residues: CASSLTGGGIVYNEQFF.

The chain links TRBV6-2 or TRBV6-3 to TRBJ2-1; 10 bases are shared with TRBD1. With 4 bases clipped from V and 6 bases from J, the junction kept 9 bases outside the gene matches. The CDR3 has 16 residues. Germline V CDR1 and CDR2: MNHEY, SVGEGT. CDR3 protein: CASSWETGGVSNEQFF. The CDR3 coding sequence is TGTGCCAGCAGTTGGGAGACAGGGGGCGTTTCCAATGAGCAGTTCTTC.

Here the CDR3 DNA reads TGTGCCAGCAGTCCCTTGGGGCTGGCCGAGACCCAGTACTTC. Translated: CASSPLGLAETQYF. The V call is TRBV2, the J call TRBJ2-5, with D possibly TRBD1 on 5 matching bases. Germline-derived CDR1 and CDR2 are SNHLY and FYNNEI. V lost 5 bases, J lost 5 bases, and 15 bases lay in between. The CDR3 length is 14 residues.

CDR3 coding DNA: TGTGCCAGCAGTGAAGGCGTAGCCTACGAGCAGTACTTC. Residues: CASSEGVAYEQYF. The chain is built from TRBV2 and TRBJ2-7; D remains unclear. V dropped 1 base and J dropped 2 bases, with 6 bases sitting between them. Germline V gene sequence: CDR1 SNHLY, CDR2 FYNNEI. The CDR3 extends over 13 amino acids.

The sample holds one count of this clone. J is TRBJ2-5 and V is TRBV10-3, with D perhaps matching TRBD1 (5 bases). The germline V and J ends were trimmed by 0 bases and 1 base, with 12 bases remaining between them. Germline CDR1 ENHRY, CDR2 SYGVKD. This CDR3 comprises 16 residues. The CDR3 loop is CAISESAGPTQETQYF. CDR3 bases: TGTGCCATCAGTGAGTCGGCAGGGCCCACCCAAGAGACCCAGTACTTC.

The rearrangement joins TRBV28 to TRBJ2-5; D unresolved. Germline CDR1 reads MDHEN; CDR2 reads SYDVKM. Trimming took off 9 bases at V and 3 bases at J, with 14 bases between the two ends. There are 13 residues in the CDR3. The CDR3 DNA sequence: TGTGCCAGTAAGCAGGATTCAAAAGAGACCCAGTACTTC. This codes for CASKQDSKETQYF. Supplemented by reference TRBV28 and TRBJ2-5, the full variable domain reads DVKVTQSSRYLVKRTGEKVFLECVQDMDHENMFWYRQDPGLGLRLIYFSYDVKMKEKGDIPEGYSVSREKKERFSLILESASTNQTSMYLCASKQDSKETQYFGPGTRLLVL.

J is TRBJ2-7 and V is TRBV28; TRBD1 matches 7 bases. Germline V gene data show CDR1 as MDHEN and CDR2 as SYDVKM. CDR3 length: 12 amino acids. J gave up 5 bases and V 4 bases, and 2 bases lay outside the gene matches. DNA of the CDR3: TGTGCCAGCAGTTCGACAGGGAACGAGCAGTACTTC. Amino acid sequence: CASSSTGNEQYF.

The chain has TRBV5-6 and TRBJ2-7, with 7 bases that match TRBD2. CDR1 and CDR2 (germline): SGHDT, YYEEEE. Losses at the gene ends were 3 bases for V and 0 bases for J; bases not matched to a gene: 6. This CDR3 spans 15 amino acids. For the CDR3, the DNA is TGTGCCAGCAGCTCACTAGCGTATGACTCCTACGAGCAGTACTTC. This sequence encodes CASSSLAYDSYEQYF.

The chain is built from TRBV4-2 and TRBJ1-1, with unresolved D. V lost 0 bases, J lost 8 bases, and 10 bases lay in between. The CDR3 is made up of 13 amino acids. Per the germline V gene, CDR1 is LGHNA and CDR2 is YNFKEQ. CDR3 in DNA: TGTGCCAGCAGCCAAGAGAGGATGTCAGAAGCTTTCTTT. Protein sequence: CASSQERMSEAFF.

The chain recombines TRBV28 with TRBJ2-7, with TRBD2 identical over 8 bases. This CDR3 spans 14 amino acids. With V trimmed by 7 bases and J by 7 bases, 12 bases remained unmatched. Germline CDR1 is MDHEN and CDR2 is SYDVKM. For the CDR3, the DNA is TGTGCCAGCAAATCCTCCGGGGGGGTTTGGGAGCAGTACTTC. This sequence encodes CASKSSGGVWEQYF.

The chain uses TRBV4-1 and TRBJ1-3; unclear D gene. The germline V and J ends were trimmed by 4 bases and 0 bases, with 19 bases remaining between them. CDR1 MGHRA and CDR2 YSYEKL come from the germline V gene. The CDR3 runs 18 residues. CDR3 in DNA: TGCGCCAGCAGCCCCTATGTTGGTAGGCGGGACTCTGGAAACACCATATATTTT. This translates into CASSPYVGRRDSGNTIYF.

Only one count was recorded for this clone. V usage is TRBV7-9 and J usage is TRBJ2-2; the match to TRBD2 covers 14 bases. V trimming: 5 bases; J trimming: 15 bases; junction bases outside the gene matches: 5. Looked up from germline, CDR1 is SEHNR and CDR2 is FQNEAQ (reference sequence). This CDR3 has 13 residues. The CDR3: CASSRTSGGTLFF. CDR3 DNA: TGTGCCAGCAGCCGGACTAGCGGGGGGACGTTGTTTTTT.

This clone appeared once. The gene calls are TRBV4-1 and TRBJ2-5, with 7 bases identical to TRBD2. The CDR3 has 18 residues. CDR1 is MGHRA, CDR2 YSYEKL, per germline. V lost 4 bases and J lost 4; bases outside the gene matches: 18. The CDR3 region is CASSRLPTARGGVETQYF. As DNA, the CDR3 is TGCGCCAGCAGCCGACTCCCAACGGCGCGGGGAGGGGTAGAGACCCAGTACTTC.

The chain recombines TRBV9 with TRBJ2-3; 7 bases fit TRBD2. The CDR3 runs 17 residues. The junction had 8 bases not matched to a gene; V was cut back by 0 bases and J by 1 base. Germline loops: CDR1 SGDLS, CDR2 YYNGEE. CDR3 DNA: TGTGCCAGCAGCGTAGAAGGTGCGGGGGACCGCACAGATACGCAGTATTTT. Translated: CASSVEGAGDRTDTQYF.

The V call is TRBV2, the J call TRBJ1-1; 8 bases match TRBD1. The ends lost 7 bases at V and 0 bases at J; junction bases unmatched: 4. Germline V gene sequence: CDR1 SNHLY, CDR2 FYNNEI. The CDR3 loop spans 14 amino acids. The CDR3 loop reads CASNPGQVNTEAFF. DNA of the CDR3: TGTGCCAGCAATCCGGGACAGGTGAACACTGAAGCTTTCTTT.